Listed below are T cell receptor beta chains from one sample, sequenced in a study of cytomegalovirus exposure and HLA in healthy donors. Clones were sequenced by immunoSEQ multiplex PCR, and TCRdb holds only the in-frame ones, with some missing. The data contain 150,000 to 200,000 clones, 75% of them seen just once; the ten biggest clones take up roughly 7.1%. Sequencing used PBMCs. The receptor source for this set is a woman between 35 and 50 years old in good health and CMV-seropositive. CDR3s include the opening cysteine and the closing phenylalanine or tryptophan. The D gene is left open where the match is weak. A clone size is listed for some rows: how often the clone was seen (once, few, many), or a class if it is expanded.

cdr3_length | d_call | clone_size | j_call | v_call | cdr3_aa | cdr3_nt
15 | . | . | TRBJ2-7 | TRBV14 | CASSQRLAGTSEQYF | TGTGCCAGCAGCCAGCGGCTGGCCGGCACCTCCGAGCAGTACTTC
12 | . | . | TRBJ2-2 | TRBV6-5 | CASRHNTGELFF | TGTGCCAGCAGGCACAATACCGGGGAGCTGTTTTTT
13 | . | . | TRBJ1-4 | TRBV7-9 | CASSSSYNEKLFF | TGTGCCAGCAGCTCCTCCTATAATGAAAAACTGTTTTTT
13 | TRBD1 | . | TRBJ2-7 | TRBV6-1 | CASTGTGIDEQYF | TGTGCCAGCACAGGGACAGGGATCGACGAGCAGTACTTC
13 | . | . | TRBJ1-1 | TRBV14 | CASSQEQYTEAFF | TGTGCCAGCAGCCAAGAACAATACACTGAAGCTTTCTTT
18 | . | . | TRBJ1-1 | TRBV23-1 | CASSQSKPRQDRNTEAFF | TGCGCCAGCAGTCAATCCAAGCCAAGACAGGATCGGAACACTGAAGCTTTCTTT
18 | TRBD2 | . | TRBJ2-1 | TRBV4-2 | CASSQDVGLAGVYNEQFF | TGTGCCAGCAGCCAAGATGTAGGACTAGCGGGGGTCTACAATGAGCAGTTCTTC
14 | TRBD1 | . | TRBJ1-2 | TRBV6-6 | CASSPGTGGHGYTF | TGTGCCAGCAGCCCTGGGACAGGGGGCCATGGCTACACCTTC
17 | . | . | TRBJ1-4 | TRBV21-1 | CASSKGGSGTNNEKLFF | TGTGCCAGCAGCAAAGGGGGCTCAGGGACTAACAATGAAAAACTGTTTTTT
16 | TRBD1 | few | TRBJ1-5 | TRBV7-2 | CASSPQTGVIYQPQHF | TGTGCCAGCAGCCCCCAGACAGGGGTAATTTATCAGCCCCAGCATTTT
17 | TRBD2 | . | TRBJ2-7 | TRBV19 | CASSRAGGPPPTYEQYF | TGTGCCAGTAGTAGGGCGGGAGGGCCCCCGCCTACCTACGAGCAGTACTTC
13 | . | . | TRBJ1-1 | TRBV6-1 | CASSEARSTEAFF | TGTGCCAGCAGTGAAGCCAGGTCCACTGAAGCTTTCTTT